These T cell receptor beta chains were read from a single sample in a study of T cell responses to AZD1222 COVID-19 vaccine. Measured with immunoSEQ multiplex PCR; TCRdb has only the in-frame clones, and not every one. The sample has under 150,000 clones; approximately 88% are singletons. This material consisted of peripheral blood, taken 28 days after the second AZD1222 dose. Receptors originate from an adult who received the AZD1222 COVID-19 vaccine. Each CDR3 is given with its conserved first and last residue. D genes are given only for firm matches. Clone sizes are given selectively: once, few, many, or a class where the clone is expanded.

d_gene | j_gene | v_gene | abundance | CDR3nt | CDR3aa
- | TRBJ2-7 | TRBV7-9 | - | TGTGCCAGCAGCTTAAGTAGCTCCTACGAGCAGTACTTC | CASSLSSSYEQYF
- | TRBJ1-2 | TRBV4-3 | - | TGCGCCAGCAGCCCGGGACTCCCGGAATATGGGGGCTACACCTTC | CASSPGLPEYGGYTF
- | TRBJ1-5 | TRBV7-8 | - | TGTGCCAGCAGCTTAGCGTTGATAGGAGATAGCAATCAGCCCCAGCATTTT | CASSLALIGDSNQPQHF
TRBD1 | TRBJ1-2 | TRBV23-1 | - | TGCGCCAGCAAACACAGGGGGCCTTGTGGCTACACCTTC | CASKHRGPCGYTF
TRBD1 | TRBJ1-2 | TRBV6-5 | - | TGTGCCAGCAGTACCTGGACAGGGGAATTGGGCTACACCTTC | CASSTWTGELGYTF
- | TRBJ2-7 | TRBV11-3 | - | TGTGCCAGCAGCTTAGGGACCCAGCGGAGAGACTACGAGCAGTACTTC | CASSLGTQRRDYEQYF
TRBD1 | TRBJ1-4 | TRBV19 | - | TGTGCCAGTACCGTGGGGACAGGTATTGGGACTATCTGGAAACTGTTTTTT | CASTVGTGIGTIWKLFF
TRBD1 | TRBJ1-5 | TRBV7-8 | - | TGTGCCAGCAGCTTCGGGACAGCTAATCAGCCCCAGCATTTT | CASSFGTANQPQHF
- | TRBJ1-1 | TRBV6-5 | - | TGTGCCAGCAGGAGGGCTTGGGAGAACACTGAAGCTTTCTTT | CASRRAWENTEAFF
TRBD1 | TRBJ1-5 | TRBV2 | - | TGTGCCAGCAGTGAGGGGACAGGCTATCAGCCCCAGCATTTT | CASSEGTGYQPQHF
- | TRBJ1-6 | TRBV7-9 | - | TGTGCCAGCAGCTCCAGGGCCGGTTCACCCCTCCACTTT | CASSSRAGSPLHF
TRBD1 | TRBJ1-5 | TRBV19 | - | TGTGCCAGTACACTTTCCGGGACAGCCGCTCAGCCCCAGCATTTT | CASTLSGTAAQPQHF
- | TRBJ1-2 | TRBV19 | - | TGTGCCAGTAGTAGTATGAGGGGAGCTAACTATGGCTACACCTTC | CASSSMRGANYGYTF
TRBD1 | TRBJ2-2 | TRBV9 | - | TGTGCCAGCGCCACAGGGGGGACCAACACCGGGGAGCTGTTTTTT | CASATGGTNTGELFF
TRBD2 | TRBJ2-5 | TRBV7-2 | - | TGTGCCAGCAGCTTAGATCGGGGGGGGCCCTCCCAAGAGACCCAGTACTTC | CASSLDRGGPSQETQYF
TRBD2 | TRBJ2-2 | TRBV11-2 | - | TGTGCCAGCAGCGGCACACCCGGGGGGACCGGGGAGCTGTTTTTT | CASSGTPGGTGELFF
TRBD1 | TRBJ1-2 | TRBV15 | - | TGTGCCACCAGCCCTCGGACAGGGTCGCACTATGGCTACACCTTC | CATSPRTGSHYGYTF
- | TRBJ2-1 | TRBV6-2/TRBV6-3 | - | TGTGCCAGCAGTACGGTAGAACGGGACTGGAATGAGCAGTTCTTC | CASSTVERDWNEQFF
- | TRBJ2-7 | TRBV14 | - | TGTGCCAGCAGCCAAGATAGCAGGGCCTGGAGGTACTTC | CASSQDSRAWRYF
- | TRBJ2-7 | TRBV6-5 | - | TGTGCCAGCAGCCGTGTGGGGGATGAGGTCGAGCAGTACTTC | CASSRVGDEVEQYF
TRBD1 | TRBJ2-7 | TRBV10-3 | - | TGTGCCATCACCCCTAAGACAGGGAGTGACGAGCAGTACTTC | CAITPKTGSDEQYF
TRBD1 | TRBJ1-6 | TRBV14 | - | TGTGCCAGCAGCCACTTGGACAGGTCCAATTCACCCCTCCACTTT | CASSHLDRSNSPLHF
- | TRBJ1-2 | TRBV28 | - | TGTGCCAGCAGTTTATTTCAGGGCGGGGAATATACCTTC | CASSLFQGGEYTF
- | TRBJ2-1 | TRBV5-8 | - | TGTGCCAGCAGCTTGGGCAATGAGCAGTTCTTC | CASSLGNEQFF
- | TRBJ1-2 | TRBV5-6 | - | TGTGCCAGCAGCCCAGGACGGGAGTATGGCTACACCTTC | CASSPGREYGYTF
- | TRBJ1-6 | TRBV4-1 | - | TGCGCCAGCAGCCAAGGGCAGGGGCCTATAGCTTCACCCCTCCACTTT | CASSQGQGPIASPLHF
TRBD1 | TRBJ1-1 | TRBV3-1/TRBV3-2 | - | TGTGCCAGCAGCCCCGGGACAGGGGCCGTGAACACTGAAGCTTTCTTT | CASSPGTGAVNTEAFF
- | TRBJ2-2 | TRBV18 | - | TGTGCCAGCTCACAAAGGGGGGCGTTCACCGGGGAGCTGTTTTTT | CASSQRGAFTGELFF
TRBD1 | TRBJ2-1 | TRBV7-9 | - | TGTGCCAGCAAGGAACAGGGGGGTTACAATGAGCAGTTCTTC | CASKEQGGYNEQFF
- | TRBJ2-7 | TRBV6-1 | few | TGTGCCAGCAGTGAAGTGGCCCAGATCTCCTACGAGCAGTACTTC | CASSEVAQISYEQYF
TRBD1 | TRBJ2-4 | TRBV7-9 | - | TGTGCCAGCAGCGCGGGACAGGTAGCCAAAAACATTCAGTACTTC | CASSAGQVAKNIQYF
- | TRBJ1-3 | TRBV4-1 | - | TGCGCCAGCAGCCAAGAGTTCGGAGCCATATATTTT | CASSQEFGAIYF
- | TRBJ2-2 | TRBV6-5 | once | TGTGCCAGCAGGGGGATGAACACCGGGGAGCTGTTTTTT | CASRGMNTGELFF
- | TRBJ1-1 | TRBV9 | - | TGTGCCAGCAGCCCCGACATGAACACTGAAGCTTTCTTT | CASSPDMNTEAFF
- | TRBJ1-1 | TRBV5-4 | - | TGTGCCAGCCACCCCTACGACGCTGAAGCTTTCTTT | CASHPYDAEAFF
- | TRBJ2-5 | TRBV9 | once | TGTGCCAGCAGCGTAGCACAGGCTATTGAGACCCAGTACTTC | CASSVAQAIETQYF
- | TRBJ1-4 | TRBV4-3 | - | TGCGCCAGCAGCCAAGAGCCGGGACGGAACTATAATGAAAAACTGTTTTTT | CASSQEPGRNYNEKLFF
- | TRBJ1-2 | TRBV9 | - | TGTGCCAGCAGCGCATCAGGGAACTATGGCTACACCTTC | CASSASGNYGYTF
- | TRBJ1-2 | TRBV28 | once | TGTGCCAGCAGTTTAGGGCGACAGTATGGCTACACCTTC | CASSLGRQYGYTF
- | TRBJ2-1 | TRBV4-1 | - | TGCGCCGGCAGCCACCCCGGGGGAAGCTCCTACAATGAGCAGTTCTTC | CAGSHPGGSSYNEQFF
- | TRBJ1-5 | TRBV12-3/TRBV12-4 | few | TGTGCCAGCAGTTTGGCGGACAATCAGCCCCAGCATTTT | CASSLADNQPQHF
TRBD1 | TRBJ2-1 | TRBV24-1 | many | TGTGCCACCGCGGACAGGGAGGTTTACAATGAGCAGTTCTTC | CATADREVYNEQFF
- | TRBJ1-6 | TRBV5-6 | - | TGTGCCAGCAGCATCTGGGGCGGTAATTCACCCCTCCACTTT | CASSIWGGNSPLHF
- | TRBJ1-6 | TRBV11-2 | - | TGTGCCAGCAGCTTAGATTCACCCCTCCACTTT | CASSLDSPLHF
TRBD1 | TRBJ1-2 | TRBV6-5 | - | TGTGCCAGCAGCGGAACGACAGGGCCCTATGGCTACACCTTC | CASSGTTGPYGYTF
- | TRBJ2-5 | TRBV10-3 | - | TGTGCCATCAGTGAGTCAAGGGGGTCAGAGACCCAGTACTTC | CAISESRGSETQYF
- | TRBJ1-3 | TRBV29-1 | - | TGCAGCGTTGTCGGGACAACCTCTGGAAACACCATATATTTT | CSVVGTTSGNTIYF
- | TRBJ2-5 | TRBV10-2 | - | TGCGCCAGCAGTGGGCCGGGGACCGGGCAGACCCAGTACTTC | CASSGPGTGQTQYF
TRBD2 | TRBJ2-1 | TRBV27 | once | TGTGCCAGCAGTTCCCCCTTCACTAGCGTCTATGAGCAGTTCTTC | CASSSPFTSVYEQFF
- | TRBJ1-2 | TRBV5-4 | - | TGTGCCAGCAGGCTTCCAGACAGCGCGTATGGCTACACCTTC | CASRLPDSAYGYTF
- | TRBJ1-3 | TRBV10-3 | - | TGTGCCATCAGTGAGAGGGGAGGGACTGGAAACACCATATATTTT | CAISERGGTGNTIYF
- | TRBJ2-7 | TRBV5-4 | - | TGTGCCAGCAGCCGACCCTGGGGGGGGGCGGCGGTTGAGCAGTACTTC | CASSRPWGGAAVEQYF
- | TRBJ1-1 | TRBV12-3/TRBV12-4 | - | TGTGCCAGCAGTCGCGGGACTGAAGCTTTCTTT | CASSRGTEAFF
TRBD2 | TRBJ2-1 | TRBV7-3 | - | TGTGCCAGCAGCTATACTAGCGGGGGCCGGGATGAGCAGTTCTTC | CASSYTSGGRDEQFF